The 14 T cell receptor beta chains below come from one sample, sequenced in a study of CD8 T cells in Susac syndrome (dated by TCRdb to the late 2010s). The method was the immunoSEQ multiplex PCR assay. RNA was extracted using the RNeasy kit, and roughly 0.5 to 1 microgram was reverse transcribed with random hexamers. TCRdb took the public reads, trimmed them with fastp at Q25, ran MiXCR for clone calling and kept in-frame beta chains. Rows matching on CDR3 protein sequence are summarized as one entry with the most common DNA and genes. The table for this sample lists 100,000 to 150,000 distinct CDR3 sequences; roughly 94% of them were counted only once. Over 0.1% of the sample is held by the ten biggest clonotypes. The sample consisted of CD4+ T cells from PBMCs. Every receptor here comes from a human donor with multiple sclerosis.

This chain connects TRBV15 to TRBJ2-1; 11 bases are shared with TRBD2. The CDR3 extends over 17 amino acids. With V trimmed by 3 bases and J by 3 bases, 7 bases remained unmatched. CDR1 is LNHNV, CDR2 YYDKDF, per germline (reference sequence). This CDR3 reads CATSSDLGLADYNEQFF. CDR3 bases: TGTGCCACCAGCAGTGATCTGGGACTAGCGGACTACAATGAGCAGTTCTTC.

The chain has TRBV12-3 or TRBV12-4 and TRBJ2-7; the match to TRBD2 covers 14 bases. The junction had 8 bases not matched to a gene; V was cut back by 3 bases and J by 4 bases. The length of the CDR3 is 17 residues. CDR3 region: CASSLGLAGEGPYEQYF. CDR3 nucleotide sequence: TGTGCCAGCAGTTTGGGACTAGCGGGAGAAGGGCCTTACGAGCAGTACTTC.

This clonotype appeared once. The chain recombines TRBV27 with TRBJ1-1; TRBD1 agrees at 8 bases. Germline values: CDR1 MNHEY, CDR2 SMNVEV (reference sequence). The CDR3 runs to 15 residues. V lost 0 bases, J lost 6 bases, and 6 bases stayed unmatched. The CDR3 is CASSLSTGQGAEAFF. CDR3 bases: TGTGCCAGCAGTTTATCAACAGGACAGGGCGCTGAAGCTTTCTTT.

This clonotype was seen only once. The V call is TRBV4-3, the J call TRBJ1-1; D is unresolved. This CDR3 has 15 amino acids. The germline V gene encodes CDR1 LGHNA and CDR2 YSLEER. Trimming stripped 0 bases from V and 0 bases from J, with 8 bases between. The CDR3, as DNA: TGCGCCAGCAGCCAAGATGGGGTGATGAACACTGAAGCTTTCTTT. Translated: CASSQDGVMNTEAFF.

The chain combines TRBV29-1 with TRBJ1-2; a possible D gene is TRBD1 (5 bases). Trimming shortened V by 6 bases and J by 5 bases, and 16 bases separated the two germline ends. The V gene's germline CDR1 is SQVTM and CDR2 ANQGSEA. The CDR3 covers 13 residues. The CDR3 coding sequence is TGCAGCGTCCTACCCCTGGGGGAATATGGCTACACCTTC. It encodes CSVLPLGEYGYTF.

The rearrangement joins TRBV19 to TRBJ1-5; D call uncertain. The length of the CDR3 is 14 residues. V was clipped by 3 bases and J by 5 bases, with 11 bases between them. Germline CDR1 is LNHDA and CDR2 is SQIVND (reference sequence). Here the CDR3 reads CASSIARVDQPQHF. In nucleotides, the CDR3 is TGTGCCAGTAGTATTGCCCGAGTTGATCAGCCCCAGCATTTT. Looking up the rest from reference TRBV19 and TRBJ1-5 gives the full variable domain: DGGITQSPKYLFRKEGQNVTLSCEQNLNHDAMYWYRQDPGQGLRLIYYSQIVNDFQKGDIAEGYSVSREKKESFPLTVTSAQKNPTAFYLCASSIARVDQPQHFGDGTRLSIL.

The chain has TRBV7-8 and TRBJ1-2; 7 bases align to TRBD1. V shed 4 bases, J shed 8 bases, and the junction held 4 bases outside the gene matches. Germline assignment: CDR1 SGHVS and CDR2 FQNEAQ. The CDR3 extends over 12 amino acids. The CDR3: CASSWTGDGYTF. Here the CDR3 DNA reads TGTGCCAGCAGCTGGACAGGAGACGGCTACACCTTC.

The rearrangement links TRBV18 to TRBJ2-1; D is possibly TRBD2 (6 bases). Germline-derived CDR1 and CDR2 are KGHSH and LQKENI. The CDR3 consists of 16 residues. Trimming removed 0 bases from V and 10 bases from J, with 19 bases in between. In nucleotides, the CDR3 is TGTGCCAGCTCACCACCGACCCCGGGAGAAGCCCGGGAGCAGTTCTTC. Its translation: CASSPPTPGEAREQFF.

The CDR3 DNA sequence: TGTGCCACCGGCCGGCAGAGCTACGAGCAGTACTTC. Translating gives CATGRQSYEQYF. The chain has TRBV10-3 and TRBJ2-7; D is undetermined. Trimming pared 10 bases from V and 3 bases from J, leaving 13 bases between. The germline CDR1 and CDR2 sequences are ENHRY and SYGVKD. This CDR3 has 12 amino acids.

The chain combines TRBV7-3 with TRBJ1-1, with a weak D call TRBD1 (5 bases). The CDR3 runs 13 residues. The germline V and J ends were trimmed by 8 bases and 1 base, with 11 bases remaining between them. The germline gives CDR1 SGHTA, CDR2 FQGTGA. CDR3 coding DNA: TGTGCCAGCTCTAGACAGCCGAACACTGAAGCTTTCTTT. This gives the protein CASSRQPNTEAFF.

This rearrangement joins TRBV5-4 to TRBJ2-1, with a weak D call TRBD2 (5 bases). Germline CDR1 SGHNT, CDR2 YYREEE (reference sequence). The CDR3 loop spans 15 amino acids. V was clipped by 0 bases and J by 6 bases, with 13 bases between them. Here the CDR3 reads CASSLVGQEGNEQFF. CDR3 sequence (DNA): TGTGCCAGCAGCTTGGTTGGGCAAGAGGGCAATGAGCAGTTCTTC. Full variable domain (missing parts from reference TRBV5-4 and TRBJ2-1): ETGVTQSPTHLIKTRGQQVTLRCSSQSGHNTVSWYQQALGQGPQFIFQYYREEENGRGNFPPRFSGLQFPNYSSELNVNALELDDSALYLCASSLVGQEGNEQFFGPGTRLTVL.

The rearrangement joins TRBV11-2 to TRBJ2-1; the match to TRBD2 covers 7 bases. This CDR3 region has 16 residues. CDR1 and CDR2 (germline): SGHAT, FQNNGV. After removal of 5 bases from V and 9 bases from J, the junction contained 16 bases not matched to a gene. CDR3 amino acids: CASSPGGLGGWAEQFF. The CDR3 nucleotides read TGTGCCAGCAGCCCGGGCGGACTAGGAGGGTGGGCTGAGCAGTTCTTC.

The chain is built from TRBV20-1 and TRBJ2-5; 8 bases map to TRBD2. The CDR3 runs 15 residues. CDR1 and CDR2 (germline): DFQATT, SNEGSKA (reference sequence). V dropped 1 base and J dropped 5; count of bases not matched to a gene: 9. The CDR3 bases are TGCAGTGCTAGAGCCACTAGCGGAGAAGGGGAGACCCAGTACTTC. Translation gives CSARATSGEGETQYF.

V is TRBV7-3 and J is TRBJ1-1, with 7 bases identical to TRBD1. Germline CDR1 and CDR2: SGHTA and FQGTGA. CDR3 length: 15 residues. J lost 5 bases, V lost 1 base, and 7 bases had no gene match. CDR3 in DNA: TGTGCCAGCAGCTTAAGGGGGCCAGGGGGAACTGAAGCTTTCTTT. It specifies CASSLRGPGGTEAFF.